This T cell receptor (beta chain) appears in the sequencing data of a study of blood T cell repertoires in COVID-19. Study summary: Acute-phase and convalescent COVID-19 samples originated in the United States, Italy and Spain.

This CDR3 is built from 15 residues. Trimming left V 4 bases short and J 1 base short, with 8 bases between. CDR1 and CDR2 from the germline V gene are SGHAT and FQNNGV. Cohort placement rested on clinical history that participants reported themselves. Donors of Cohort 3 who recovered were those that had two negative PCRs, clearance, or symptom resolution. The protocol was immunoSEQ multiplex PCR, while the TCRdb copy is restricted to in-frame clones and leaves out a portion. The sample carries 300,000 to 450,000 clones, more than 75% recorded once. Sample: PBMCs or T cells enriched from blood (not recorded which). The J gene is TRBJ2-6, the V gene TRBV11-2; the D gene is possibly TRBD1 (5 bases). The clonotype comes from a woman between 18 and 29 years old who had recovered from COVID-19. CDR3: CASSSKGSGANVLTF. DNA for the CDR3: TGTGCCAGCAGCTCCAAGGGGTCTGGGGCCAACGTCCTGACTTTC.